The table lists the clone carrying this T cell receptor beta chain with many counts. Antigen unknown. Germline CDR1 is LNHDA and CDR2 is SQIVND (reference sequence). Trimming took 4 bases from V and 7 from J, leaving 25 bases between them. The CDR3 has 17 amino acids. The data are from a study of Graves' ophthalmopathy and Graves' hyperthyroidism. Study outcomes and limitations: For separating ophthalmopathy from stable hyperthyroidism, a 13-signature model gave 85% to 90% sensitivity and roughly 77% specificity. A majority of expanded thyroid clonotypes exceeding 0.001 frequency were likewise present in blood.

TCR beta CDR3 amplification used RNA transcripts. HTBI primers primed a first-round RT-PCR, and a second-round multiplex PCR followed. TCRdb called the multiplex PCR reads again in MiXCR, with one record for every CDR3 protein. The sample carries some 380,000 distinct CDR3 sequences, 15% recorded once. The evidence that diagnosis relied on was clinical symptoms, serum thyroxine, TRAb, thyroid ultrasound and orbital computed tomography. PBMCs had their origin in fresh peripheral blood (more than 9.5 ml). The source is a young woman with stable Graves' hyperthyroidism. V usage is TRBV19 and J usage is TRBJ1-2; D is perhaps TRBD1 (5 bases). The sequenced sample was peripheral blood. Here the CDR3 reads CASSTRRYRDGGAGYTF. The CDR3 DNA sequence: TGTGCCAGTAGTACACGAAGGTACCGGGACGGCGGGGCTGGCTACACCTTC.